Below are 30 T cell receptor beta chains sequenced from a single sample in a study of cytomegalovirus exposure and HLA in healthy donors. 13 Jbeta primers and 60 Vbeta primers were used for the PCR. TCRdb keeps only in-frame clones here, not all; method: immunoSEQ multiplex PCR. The data contain over 150,000 clones, over 75% of them seen just once; the ten biggest clones take up about 2%. Sequenced: PBMCs. The receptors derive from a male donor in good health and CMV-seronegative.

CDR3 protein: CASSFGAGTDTQYF. The CDR3 DNA sequence: TGTGCCAGCAGCTTTGGAGCGGGGACAGATACGCAGTATTTT. The V call is TRBV11-3, the J call TRBJ2-3; the match to TRBD2 covers 7 bases. Per the germline V gene, CDR1 is SGHNT and CDR2 is YENEEA. J lost 3 bases, V lost 3 bases, and 3 bases had no gene match. The length of the CDR3 is 14 residues.

This clone is a singleton in its sample. The J gene is TRBJ1-2, the V gene TRBV7-9; TRBD1 might be the D (5 bases). Germline CDR1 is SEHNR and CDR2 is FQNEAQ (reference sequence). The V end lost 1 base, the J end lost 8 bases, and 14 bases lay between the germline ends. The CDR3 sequence is 14 residues long. The CDR3 sequence: CASSLGQQGGGYTF. Here the CDR3 DNA reads TGTGCCAGCAGCTTAGGTCAGCAGGGTGGCGGCTACACCTTC.

V gene TRBV29-1 combines with J gene TRBJ2-5, with 8 bases lining up with TRBD2. J gave up 2 bases and V 7 bases, and 6 bases lay outside the gene matches. This CDR3 comprises 13 residues. CDR1 SQVTM and CDR2 ANQGSEA come from the germline V gene. The chain's CDR3 is CSGGGQEQETQYF. DNA for the CDR3: TGCAGCGGCGGGGGGCAGGAACAAGAGACCCAGTACTTC.

This chain connects TRBV9 to TRBJ2-1; D possibly corresponds to TRBD1 (6 bases). This CDR3 is built from 17 residues. The V and J ends lost 0 bases and 3 bases respectively, with 16 bases between them. CDR1 and CDR2 (germline): SGDLS, YYNGEE. The CDR3 is CASSVAGGAYNYNEQFF. The CDR3 coding sequence is TGTGCCAGCAGCGTAGCTGGGGGCGCCTACAACTACAATGAGCAGTTCTTC.

Concerning this clone itself: One end of the junction is discordant with germline, which a read error may explain. The rearrangement links TRBV7-9 to TRBJ2-1; D is possibly TRBD1 (6 bases). The CDR3 is made up of 14 amino acids. CDR1 is SEHNR and CDR2 is FQNEAQ in the germline V gene (reference sequence). As DNA, the CDR3 is TGTTCCAGCAGCCGACAGGCGTCCTACAATGAGCAGTTCTTC. It is translated as CSSSRQASYNEQFF. Based on the CDR3 plus reference TRBV7-9 and TRBJ2-1, the full variable domain is DTGVSQNPRHKITKRGQNVTFRCDPISEHNRLYWYRQTLGQGPEFLTYFQNEAQLEKSRLLSDRFSAERPKGSFSTLEIQRTEQGDSAMYLCSSSRQASYNEQFFGPGTRLTVL.

Regarding this clone: This sample also contains other DNA sequences that code for the same CDR3. The chain is built from TRBV5-6 and TRBJ2-7; D is perhaps TRBD1 (5 bases). Between the trimmed V and J ends, which lost 7 bases and 0 bases, there was a span of 17 bases. Germline values: CDR1 SGHDT, CDR2 YYEEEE. The CDR3 is 15 amino acids. The CDR3 bases are TGTGCCAGCCGAGTAACAGGTCCCAGCTCCTACGAGCAGTACTTC. Protein sequence: CASRVTGPSSYEQYF.

The rearrangement links TRBV5-1 to TRBJ1-1; D unclear. Germline CDR1 and CDR2: SGHRS and YFSETQ. The CDR3 extends over 15 amino acids. The V gene lost 5 bases and the J gene lost 2 bases, with 16 bases spanning the gap. CDR3 loop: CASSPYEGLNTEAFF. The CDR3 coding sequence is TGCGCCAGCAGTCCATACGAGGGCCTAAACACTGAAGCTTTCTTT.

The CDR3 loop reads CASSLTSGTILSGYTF. CDR3 nucleotide sequence: TGTGCCAGCAGTTTAACCTCCGGGACTATCCTATCAGGCTACACCTTC. V usage is TRBV13 and J usage is TRBJ1-2; perhaps TRBD1 as D (5 bases). CDR3 length equals 16 residues. CDR1 and CDR2 from the germline V gene are PRHDT and FYEKMQ (reference sequence). V dropped 6 bases and J dropped 8 bases, with 25 bases sitting between them.

This chain connects TRBV6-5 to TRBJ1-1, with D possibly TRBD1 on 5 matching bases. The CDR3 consists of 13 residues. V lost 5 bases and J 5 bases, leaving 12 bases between the germline ends. The germline V gene encodes CDR1 MNHEY and CDR2 SVGAGI. The CDR3, as DNA: TGTGCCAGCAGTAGGGGTGCGGGAACTGAAGCTTTCTTT. Amino acid sequence: CASSRGAGTEAFF.

The J gene is TRBJ2-3, the V gene TRBV27, with D possibly TRBD2 on 6 matching bases. CDR1 MNHEY and CDR2 SMNVEV come from the germline V gene (reference sequence). The CDR3 is made up of 17 amino acids. Trimming pared 2 bases from V and 0 bases from J, leaving 15 bases between. In DNA form, the CDR3 reads TGTGCCAGCAGTTTAGGAGCCCCCGGGACTAGCACAGATACGCAGTATTTT. This sequence encodes CASSLGAPGTSTDTQYF.

This chain uses TRBV10-2 with TRBJ1-4; 9 bases line up with TRBD1. Per germline, CDR1 WSHSY and CDR2 SAAADI. Trimming took 5 bases from V and 0 from J; bases not matched to a gene: 7. This CDR3 spans 17 amino acids. The DNA for the CDR3 is TGCGCCAGCAGTAAAAAGGGACAGGGTGCAACTAATGAAAAACTGTTTTTT. Translation: CASSKKGQGATNEKLFF.

The V gene is TRBV5-4, the J gene TRBJ2-1; 8 nucleotides agree with TRBD1. CDR3 length: 17 residues. Germline lookup yields CDR1 SGHNT and CDR2 YYREEE (reference sequence). V was clipped by 4 bases and J by 0 bases; unmatched bases: 9. The CDR3 reads CASSPHRQGRSYNEQFF. CDR3 nucleotide sequence: TGTGCCAGCAGCCCCCATCGACAGGGGCGCTCCTACAATGAGCAGTTCTTC.

This clone was detected once. The chain is built from TRBV4-3 and TRBJ2-7; D is unclear. CDR3 length: 14 amino acids. Trimming removed 0 bases at V and 5 bases at J, with 11 bases between. Germline CDR1 is LGHNA and CDR2 is YSLEER. As DNA, the CDR3 is TGCGCCAGCAGCCAAGAATTCGGGTACGACGAGCAGTACTTC. Its translation: CASSQEFGYDEQYF.

This clone was counted between two and nine times. The chain recombines TRBV25-1 with TRBJ1-6; TRBD1 matches 7 bases. Germline V gives CDR1 MGHDK, CDR2 SYGVNS. The V segment lost 3 bases and the J segment 7 bases; nucleotides outside the gene matches: 12. The CDR3 runs 17 residues. Written as DNA, the CDR3 is TGTGCCAGCAGTGACCCTACCACAGGGGCTAAGAATTCACCCCTCCACTTT. Protein: CASSDPTTGAKNSPLHF.

The chain has TRBV7-7 and TRBJ2-3; TRBD2 aligns across 7 bases. From germline, CDR1 is SSHAT and CDR2 FNYEAQ (reference sequence). After removal of 0 bases from V and 1 base from J, the junction contained 7 bases not matched to a gene. The CDR3 is 17 residues long. The CDR3 sequence: CASSLAPGREGTDTQYF. The CDR3 DNA reads as TGTGCCAGCAGCTTAGCGCCGGGACGGGAGGGCACAGATACGCAGTATTTT.

The chain links TRBV6-5 to TRBJ1-2; the D gene is possibly TRBD1 (5 bases). Per germline, CDR1 MNHEY and CDR2 SVGAGI. The CDR3 extends over 15 amino acids. The V end lost 2 bases, the J end lost 0 bases, and 10 bases lay between the germline ends. The CDR3 DNA follows: TGTGCCAGCAGTTACCGCAGGACACCTAACTATGGCTACACCTTC. Its protein is CASSYRRTPNYGYTF.

V is TRBV10-2 and J is TRBJ2-1, with 14 positions matching TRBD2. Germline V CDR1 and CDR2: WSHSY, SAAADI. V lost 0 bases to trimming and J lost 10 bases; unmatched junction nucleotides: 11. CDR3 length: 18 amino acids. CDR3 coding DNA: TGCGCCAGCAGTGAGTCTAGGACTAGCGGGGGGTTGTGGGTCGAGCAGTTCTTC. Protein sequence: CASSESRTSGGLWVEQFF.

The chain combines TRBV5-6 with TRBJ1-2; D gene uncertain. Trimming cost V 4 bases and J 4 bases, with 20 bases left between them. Germline assignment: CDR1 SGHDT and CDR2 YYEEEE. The CDR3 is 16 amino acids. CDR3 residues: CASSLAAGRRTYGYTF. The CDR3 region has the DNA TGTGCCAGCAGCCTCGCCGCGGGCAGGAGGACCTATGGCTACACCTTC.

This clone was found once. The V gene is TRBV4-1, the J gene TRBJ1-1; no definite D call. The V gene lost 0 bases and the J gene lost 0 bases, with 14 bases spanning the gap. This CDR3 contains 17 residues. CDR1 is MGHRA and CDR2 is YSYEKL in the germline V gene. In DNA form, the CDR3 reads TGCGCCAGCAGCCAAGATGTTCTTTGGGCAGTGAACACTGAAGCTTTCTTT. Translation gives CASSQDVLWAVNTEAFF.

The J gene is TRBJ2-6, the V gene TRBV27; TRBD2 agrees at 7 bases. This CDR3 comprises 14 residues. Germline trimming cut 7 bases from V and 3 bases from J; bases unmatched to any gene: 3. Germline lookup yields CDR1 MNHEY and CDR2 SMNVEV (reference sequence). The CDR3 spells CASMWGGGANVLTF. The CDR3 region has the DNA TGTGCCAGCATGTGGGGGGGTGGGGCCAACGTCCTGACTTTC.

This chain uses TRBV2 with TRBJ2-7, with a tentative D call TRBD2 (5 bases). The CDR3 length is 14 residues. Trimming removed 6 bases at V and 1 base at J, with 13 bases between. The V gene's germline CDR1 is SNHLY and CDR2 FYNNEI. Written as DNA, the CDR3 is TGTGCCAGCAGGGAGCGGTCAGAATCCTACGAGCAGTACTTC. Its translation is CASRERSESYEQYF.

This chain connects TRBV27 to TRBJ2-2, with a possible D match to TRBD2 (5 bases). The ends were cut back, 2 bases at V and 3 bases at J, with 13 bases in the middle. The CDR3 has 16 residues. Per germline, CDR1 MNHEY and CDR2 SMNVEV (reference sequence). CDR3 DNA: TGTGCCAGCAGTTTAAGTCGGGGAGCGGACACCGGGGAGCTGTTTTTT. Its translation: CASSLSRGADTGELFF.

The J gene is TRBJ1-2, the V gene TRBV11-2; 8 bases map to TRBD1. The CDR3 is made up of 15 amino acids. CDR1 and CDR2 from the germline V gene are SGHAT and FQNNGV. The J segment lost 8 bases and the V segment lost 0 bases, leaving 8 bases of the junction unmatched. CDR3 amino acids: CASSLDSDRVGGYTF. CDR3 DNA: TGTGCCAGCAGCTTAGATTCGGACAGGGTAGGCGGCTACACCTTC.

This clone was counted only a few times. The genes are TRBV15 and TRBJ1-2; D gene unclear. V lost 3 bases to trimming and J lost 4 bases, with 9 bases between them. The CDR3 runs 13 residues. Germline CDR1 reads LNHNV; CDR2 reads YYDKDF (reference sequence). CDR3 DNA: TGTGCCACCAGCAGGGAGCGGACCTATGGCTACACCTTC. It yields the protein CATSRERTYGYTF.

The CDR3: CASSIRDRLNEQFF. Here the CDR3 DNA reads TGTGCCAGCAGCATCCGGGACAGGCTCAATGAGCAGTTCTTC. The genes are TRBV5-4 and TRBJ2-1; 8 bases are shared with TRBD1. V shed 4 bases and J 6 bases; nucleotides not matched to a gene: 6. Germline V lookup: CDR1 SGHNT, CDR2 YYREEE (reference sequence). This CDR3 is 14 amino acids long. Filled out from reference TRBV5-4 and TRBJ2-1, the complete variable domain reads ETGVTQSPTHLIKTRGQQVTLRCSSQSGHNTVSWYQQALGQGPQFIFQYYREEENGRGNFPPRFSGLQFPNYSSELNVNALELDDSALYLCASSIRDRLNEQFFGPGTRLTVL.

The chain has TRBV7-6 and TRBJ2-1; 8 nucleotides align to TRBD1. The CDR3 runs to 16 residues. The junction had 8 bases not matched to a gene; V was cut back by 4 bases and J by 3 bases. Germline V gene lookup returns CDR1 SGHVS and CDR2 FNYEAQ. The CDR3 bases are TGTGCCAGCAGCTCAACCGGGACAGGACTCTACAATGAGCAGTTCTTC. Translated: CASSSTGTGLYNEQFF. Variable domain in full (rest from reference TRBV7-6 and TRBJ2-1): GAGVSQSPRYKVTKRGQDVALRCDPISGHVSLYWYRQALGQGPEFLTYFNYEAQQDKSGLPNDRFSAERPEGSISTLTIQRTEQRDSAMYRCASSSTGTGLYNEQFFGPGTRLTVL.

The J gene is TRBJ1-1, the V gene TRBV6-5, with a possible D match to TRBD1 (5 bases). The CDR3 totals 14 residues. Germline CDR1 is MNHEY and CDR2 is SVGAGI. V lost 8 bases, J lost 2 bases, and 15 bases lay in between. The CDR3 DNA sequence: TGTGCCAGCGAAAAGCAGGGTTTAAACACTGAAGCTTTCTTT. Amino acid sequence: CASEKQGLNTEAFF.

The chain employs TRBV7-9 and TRBJ2-5; 7 bases are a match to TRBD2. This CDR3 has 14 amino acids. The V and J ends lost 5 bases and 2 bases, in that order; junction bases with no gene match: 5. CDR1 and CDR2 from the germline V gene are SEHNR and FQNEAQ (reference sequence). CDR3 residues: CASSRGLTQETQYF. For the CDR3, the DNA is TGTGCCAGCAGCCGGGGACTAACGCAAGAGACCCAGTACTTC.

This clone was observed a few times. The chain has TRBV4-1 and TRBJ1-5; D is undetermined. This CDR3 region has 16 residues. Trimming took off 1 base at V and 2 bases at J, with 12 bases between the two ends. Germline loops: CDR1 MGHRA, CDR2 YSYEKL. Here the CDR3 DNA reads TGCGCCAGCAGCCAAGTACGGGCCGGGGGCAATCAGCCCCAGCATTTT. This gives the protein CASSQVRAGGNQPQHF.

The rearrangement joins TRBV6-5 to TRBJ1-1; D might be TRBD1 (5 bases). Trimming removed 7 bases at V and 7 bases at J, with 10 bases between. The CDR3 covers 11 residues. Germline V gene data show CDR1 as MNHEY and CDR2 as SVGAGI. The CDR3 sequence is CASKGRSEAFF. The CDR3 coding sequence is TGTGCCAGCAAGGGGCGCAGTGAAGCTTTCTTT.